This entry concerns a single T cell receptor beta chain. Its antigen is unidentified. This sample is drawn from a study of cytomegalovirus exposure and HLA in healthy donors. Overall study findings and caveats: By HLA locus, TCR association rates varied in a later analysis, with DRB1 showing the most and HLA-C the fewest. Later on, an analysis found that several of the most significant clusters appeared to be linked to common viral pathogens, which included parvovirus B19.

Amplification used 60 Vbeta primers and 13 Jbeta primers. The table came from immunoSEQ multiplex PCR; TCRdb's copy has only in-frame clones and leaves some out. The sample has about 180,000 clones; roughly 75% are singletons. The donors comprised healthy bone marrow donors. From germline, CDR1 is LGHNA and CDR2 YSLEER. This CDR3 region has 14 residues. V shed 3 bases and J shed 11 bases, with 19 bases lying between them. The rearrangement joins TRBV4-3 to TRBJ1-1; no reliable D call. The TCR comes from a young woman in good health and CMV-seronegative. The sequencing sample was made of PBMCs. CDR3 bases: TGCGCCAGCAGCCATCCTTTAGGAGGGCAGCAGGCTTTCTTT. Translating gives CASSHPLGGQQAFF.